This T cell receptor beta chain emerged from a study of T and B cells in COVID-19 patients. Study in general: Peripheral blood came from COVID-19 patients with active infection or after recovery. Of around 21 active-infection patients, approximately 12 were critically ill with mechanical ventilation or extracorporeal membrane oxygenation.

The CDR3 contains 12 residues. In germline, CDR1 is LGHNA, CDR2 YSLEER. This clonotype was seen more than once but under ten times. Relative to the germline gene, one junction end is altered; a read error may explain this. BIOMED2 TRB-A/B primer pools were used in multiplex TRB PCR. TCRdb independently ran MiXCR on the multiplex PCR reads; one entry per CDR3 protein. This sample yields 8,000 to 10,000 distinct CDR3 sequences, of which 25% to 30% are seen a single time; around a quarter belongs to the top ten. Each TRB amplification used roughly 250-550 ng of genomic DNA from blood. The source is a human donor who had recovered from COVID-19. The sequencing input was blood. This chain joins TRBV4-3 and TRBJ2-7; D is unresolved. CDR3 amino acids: CASSQDWGEQYF. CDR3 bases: TGTGCCAGCAGCCAAGATTGGGGCGAGCAGTACTTC.